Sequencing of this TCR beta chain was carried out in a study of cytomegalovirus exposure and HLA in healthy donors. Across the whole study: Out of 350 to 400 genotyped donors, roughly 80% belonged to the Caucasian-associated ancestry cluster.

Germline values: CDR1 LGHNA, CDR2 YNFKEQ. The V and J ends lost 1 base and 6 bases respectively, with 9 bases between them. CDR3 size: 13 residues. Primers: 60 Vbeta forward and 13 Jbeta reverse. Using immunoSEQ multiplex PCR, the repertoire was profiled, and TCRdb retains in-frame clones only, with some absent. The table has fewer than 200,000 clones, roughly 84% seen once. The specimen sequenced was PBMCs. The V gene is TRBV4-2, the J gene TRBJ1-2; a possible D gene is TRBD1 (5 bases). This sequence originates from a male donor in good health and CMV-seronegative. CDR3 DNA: TGTGCCAGCAGCCAAGTCTCGGGGGATGGCTACACCTTC. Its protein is CASSQVSGDGYTF.